The 10 T cell receptor beta chains below come from one sample, sequenced in a study of shared clonotypes between healthy human individuals. Using immunoSEQ multiplex PCR, the repertoire was profiled, and TCRdb retains in-frame clones only, with some absent. The sample has some 1.5 million clones, approximately 98% seen once; the top ten hold roughly 0.42%. Sequencing input: naive CD4+ T cells sorted from blood. The subset: CD45RA+ positively selected. All receptors come from a man aged 30-40 years in good health.

The chain carries TRBV6-6 and TRBJ2-3; 8 bases match TRBD2. V was clipped by 2 bases and J by 8 bases; unmatched bases: 9. This CDR3 has 15 residues. The V gene's germline CDR1 is MNHNY and CDR2 SVGAGI (reference sequence). DNA of the CDR3: TGTGCCAGCAGTTACCTCTCGGCGGGAGGTGGTACGCAGTATTTT. As protein: CASSYLSAGGGTQYF.

The rearrangement joins TRBV6-5 to TRBJ2-5; possible D gene TRBD1, 6 bases. The CDR3 extends over 14 amino acids. The V end was cut by 11 bases, the J end by 4 bases, with 20 bases between. The V gene's germline CDR1 is MNHEY and CDR2 SVGAGI. CDR3 amino acids: CADQQGTDAETQYF. In DNA form, the CDR3 reads TGTGCCGACCAACAGGGAACCGACGCAGAGACCCAGTACTTC.

As concerns this clone: Additional DNA sequences in this sample encode the identical CDR3. The chain recombines TRBV15 with TRBJ2-5; D gene ambiguous. V shed 3 bases and J shed 3 bases, with 2 bases lying between them. In germline, CDR1 is LNHNV, CDR2 YYDKDF (reference sequence). The CDR3 has 11 residues. The CDR3 nucleotides are TGTGCCACCAGCAGGGAAGAGACCCAGTACTTC. It translates to CATSREETQYF.

J is TRBJ2-3 and V is TRBV5-1, with no clear D. The V and J ends lost 7 bases and 0 bases respectively, with 15 bases between them. The CDR3 is 15 amino acids. Germline CDR1 is SGHRS and CDR2 is YFSETQ. CDR3: CASRRTGSSTDTQYF. In DNA, the CDR3 is TGCGCCAGCCGGCGAACGGGTTCTAGCACAGATACGCAGTATTTT.

This chain links TRBV11-1 with TRBJ1-1; 7 nucleotides line up with TRBD1. Unmatched junction bases numbered 6, after V lost 4 bases and J lost 7 bases. The germline V gene has CDR1 SGHAT and CDR2 FQDESV (reference sequence). The CDR3 sequence is 13 residues long. The CDR3 loop is CASSSTGQSEAFF. The CDR3 DNA follows: TGTGCCAGCAGCTCCACGGGACAGAGTGAAGCTTTCTTT.

V and J are TRBV19 and TRBJ2-7; 10 positions agree with TRBD2. CDR1 and CDR2 from the germline V gene are LNHDA and SQIVND (reference sequence). The V segment lost 4 bases and the J segment 0 bases; nucleotides outside the gene matches: 6. This CDR3 has 16 amino acids. CDR3 sequence reads: CASSNGPSGSSYEQYF. The CDR3 DNA sequence: TGTGCCAGTAGTAATGGGCCTAGCGGGAGCTCCTACGAGCAGTACTTC.

This chain joins TRBV2 and TRBJ2-2; 8 bases are shared with TRBD2. The CDR3 spans 18 residues. With 4 bases clipped from V and 7 bases from J, the junction kept 17 bases outside the gene matches. Germline V gene data show CDR1 as SNHLY and CDR2 as FYNNEI. CDR3 bases: TGTGCCAGCAGTGTCGAGGAGTTCCAGCGGGAGCCGGGCGGGGAGCTGTTTTTT. Translating it yields CASSVEEFQREPGGELFF.

Regarding this clone: The same CDR3 arises from other DNA sequences in this sample as well. The V gene is TRBV18, the J gene TRBJ2-3; D remains unclear. CDR3 size: 13 residues. Germline CDR1 and CDR2: KGHSH and LQKENI. Trimming shortened V by 3 bases and J by 4 bases, and 8 bases separated the two germline ends. DNA for the CDR3: TGTGCCAGCTCACCCCTAGGAGCAGATACGCAGTATTTT. Its translation is CASSPLGADTQYF.

The chain joins TRBV7-8 to TRBJ2-1, with TRBD2 matching over 10 bases. The CDR3 runs to 16 residues. In germline, CDR1 is SGHVS, CDR2 FQNEAQ. V gave up 5 bases and J gave up 6 bases; unmatched junction bases: 10. The CDR3 here is CASSPNLAGVSNEQFF. Here the CDR3 DNA reads TGTGCCAGCAGCCCGAACCTAGCGGGAGTAAGCAATGAGCAGTTCTTC.

The chain joins TRBV6-5 to TRBJ1-4, with a weak D call TRBD1 (6 bases). Germline CDR1 and CDR2: MNHEY and SVGAGI. There are 14 residues in the CDR3. Trimming removed 2 bases at V and 8 bases at J, with 12 bases between. The CDR3: CASSYLTGREKLFF. The CDR3 DNA reads TGTGCCAGCAGTTACCTGACAGGTCGAGAAAAACTGTTTTTT.